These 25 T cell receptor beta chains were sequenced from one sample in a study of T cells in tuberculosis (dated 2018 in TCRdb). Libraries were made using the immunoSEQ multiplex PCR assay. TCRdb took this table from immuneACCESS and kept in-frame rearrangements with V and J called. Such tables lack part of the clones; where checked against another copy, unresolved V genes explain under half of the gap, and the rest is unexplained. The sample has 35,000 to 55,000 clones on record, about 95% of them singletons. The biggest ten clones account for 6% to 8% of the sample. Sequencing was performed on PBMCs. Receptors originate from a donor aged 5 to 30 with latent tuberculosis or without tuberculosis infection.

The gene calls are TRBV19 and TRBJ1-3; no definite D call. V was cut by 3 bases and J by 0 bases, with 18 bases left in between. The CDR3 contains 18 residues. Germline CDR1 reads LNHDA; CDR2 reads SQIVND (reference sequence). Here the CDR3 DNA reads TGTGCCAGTAGTATTTCGCTCTGGGCAGGCCCCTCTGGAAACACCATATATTTT. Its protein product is CASSISLWAGPSGNTIYF.

For the CDR3, the DNA is TGTGCCAGCAGCTTGCCGGTAGCCGCGGATACGCAGTATTTT. Translating gives CASSLPVAADTQYF. The gene calls are TRBV5-8 and TRBJ2-3; D remains ambiguous. The CDR3 has 14 residues. V was pared by 1 base and J by 6 bases, with 12 bases between. CDR1 and CDR2 (germline): SGHTS, YDEGEE.

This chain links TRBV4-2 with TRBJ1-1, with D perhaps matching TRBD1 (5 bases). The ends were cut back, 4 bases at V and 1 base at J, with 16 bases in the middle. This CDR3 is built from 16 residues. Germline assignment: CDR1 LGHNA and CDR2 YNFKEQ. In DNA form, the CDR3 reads TGTGCCAGCAGCCCAAGCGTAGGGGAGGCGAACACTGAAGCTTTCTTT. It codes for CASSPSVGEANTEAFF.

In DNA, the CDR3 is TGTGCCAGCAGTTGGCAGGGAACCACTGAAGCTTTCTTT. Protein: CASSWQGTTEAFF. V gene TRBV6-5 combines with J gene TRBJ1-1; D is possibly TRBD1 (5 bases). The V gene's germline CDR1 is MNHEY and CDR2 SVGAGI. This CDR3 comprises 13 residues. Trimming stripped 4 bases from V and 4 bases from J, with 10 bases between.

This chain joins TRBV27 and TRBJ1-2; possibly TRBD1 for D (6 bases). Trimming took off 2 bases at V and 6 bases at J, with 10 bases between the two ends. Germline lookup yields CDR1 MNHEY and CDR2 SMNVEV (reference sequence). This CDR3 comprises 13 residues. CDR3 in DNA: TGTGCCAGCAGTTTAATAGGGGGAGATGGCTACACCTTC. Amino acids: CASSLIGGDGYTF.

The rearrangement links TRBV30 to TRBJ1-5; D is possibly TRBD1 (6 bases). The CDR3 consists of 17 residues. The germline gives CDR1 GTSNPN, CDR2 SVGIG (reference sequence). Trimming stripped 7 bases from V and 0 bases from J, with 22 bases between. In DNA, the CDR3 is TGTGCCTCCTCGGACGGTCAGGGGTATGATAGCAATCAGCCCCAGCATTTT. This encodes CASSDGQGYDSNQPQHF.

CDR3 sequence (DNA): TGTGCCACTCGTCCGGGACAGGGCGTCTATGGCTACACCTTC. Translating gives CATRPGQGVYGYTF. V is TRBV5-5 and J is TRBJ1-2; 9 bases are shared with TRBD1. Germline loops: CDR1 SGHKS, CDR2 YYEKEE (reference sequence). This CDR3 is built from 14 residues. J was trimmed by 4 bases and V by 9 bases; bases with no gene match: 10. Combining the CDR3 with reference TRBV5-5 and TRBJ1-2 gives the whole variable domain DAGVTQSPTHLIKTRGQQVTLRCSPISGHKSVSWYQQVLGQGPQFIFQYYEKEERGRGNFPDRFSARQFPNYSSELNVNALLLGDSALYLCATRPGQGVYGYTFGSGTRLTVV.

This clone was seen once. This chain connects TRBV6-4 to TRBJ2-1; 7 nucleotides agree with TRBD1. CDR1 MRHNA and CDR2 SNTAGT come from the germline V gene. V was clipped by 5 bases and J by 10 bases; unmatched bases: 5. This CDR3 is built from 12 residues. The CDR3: CASSPTGAEQFF. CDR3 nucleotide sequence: TGTGCCAGCAGTCCTACAGGGGCCGAGCAGTTCTTC.

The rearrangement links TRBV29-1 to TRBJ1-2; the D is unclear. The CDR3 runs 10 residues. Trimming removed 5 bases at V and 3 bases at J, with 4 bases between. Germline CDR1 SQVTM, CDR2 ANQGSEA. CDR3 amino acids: CSVLYYGYTF. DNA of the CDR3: TGCAGCGTTCTGTACTATGGCTACACCTTC.

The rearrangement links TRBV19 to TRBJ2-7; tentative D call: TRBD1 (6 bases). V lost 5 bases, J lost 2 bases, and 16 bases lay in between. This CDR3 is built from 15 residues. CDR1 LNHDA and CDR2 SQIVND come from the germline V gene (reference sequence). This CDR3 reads CASSPAGQSAYEQYF. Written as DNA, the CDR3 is TGTGCCAGTAGTCCCGCCGGACAGAGTGCCTACGAGCAGTACTTC.

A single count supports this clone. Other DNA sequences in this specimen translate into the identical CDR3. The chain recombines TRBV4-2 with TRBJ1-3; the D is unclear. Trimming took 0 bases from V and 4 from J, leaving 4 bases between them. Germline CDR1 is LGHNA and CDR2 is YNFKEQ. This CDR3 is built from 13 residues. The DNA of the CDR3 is TGTGCCAGCAGCCAAGACCGGGGAAACACCATATATTTT. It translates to CASSQDRGNTIYF.

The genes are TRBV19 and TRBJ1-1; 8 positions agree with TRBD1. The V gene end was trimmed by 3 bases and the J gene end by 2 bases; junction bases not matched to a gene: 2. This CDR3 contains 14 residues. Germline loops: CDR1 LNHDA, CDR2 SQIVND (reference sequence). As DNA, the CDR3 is TGTGCCAGTAGTATCCAGGGGGCAAACACTGAAGCTTTCTTT. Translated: CASSIQGANTEAFF. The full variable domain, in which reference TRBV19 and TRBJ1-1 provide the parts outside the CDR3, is DGGITQSPKYLFRKEGQNVTLSCEQNLNHDAMYWYRQDPGQGLRLIYYSQIVNDFQKGDIAEGYSVSREKKESFPLTVTSAQKNPTAFYLCASSIQGANTEAFFGQGTRLTVV.

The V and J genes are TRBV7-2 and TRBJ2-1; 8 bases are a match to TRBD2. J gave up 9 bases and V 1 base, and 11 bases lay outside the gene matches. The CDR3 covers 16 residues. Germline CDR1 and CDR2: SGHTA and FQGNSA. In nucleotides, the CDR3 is TGTGCCAGCAGCTTAGAGGGGTCGGGACTAGTGGTTGAGCAGTTCTTC. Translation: CASSLEGSGLVVEQFF.

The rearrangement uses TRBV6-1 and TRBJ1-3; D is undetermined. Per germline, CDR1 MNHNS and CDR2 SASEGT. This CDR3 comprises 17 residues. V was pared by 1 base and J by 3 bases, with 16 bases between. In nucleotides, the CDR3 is TGTGCCAGCAGTGAAGAATTCCGGGGTGGAAGTGGAAACACCATATATTTT. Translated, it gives CASSEEFRGGSGNTIYF.

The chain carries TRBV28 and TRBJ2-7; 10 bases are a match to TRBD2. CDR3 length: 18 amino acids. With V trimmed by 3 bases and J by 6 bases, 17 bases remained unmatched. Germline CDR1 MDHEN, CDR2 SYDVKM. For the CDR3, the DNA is TGTGCCAGCAGTTTGTTTGATGTGAGGGCTAGCGGGAGACGCGAGCAGTACTTC. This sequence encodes CASSLFDVRASGRREQYF.

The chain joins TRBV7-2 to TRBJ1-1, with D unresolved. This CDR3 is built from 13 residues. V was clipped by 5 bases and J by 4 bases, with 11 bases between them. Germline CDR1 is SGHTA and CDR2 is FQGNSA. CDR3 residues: CASSGWRATEAFF. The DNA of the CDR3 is TGTGCCAGCAGCGGTTGGAGGGCCACTGAAGCTTTCTTT.

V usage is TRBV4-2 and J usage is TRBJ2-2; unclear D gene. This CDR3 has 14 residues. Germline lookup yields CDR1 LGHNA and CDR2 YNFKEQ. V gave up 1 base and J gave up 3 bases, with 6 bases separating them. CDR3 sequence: CASSQVGDTGELFF. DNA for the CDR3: TGTGCCAGCAGCCAAGTTGGAGACACCGGGGAGCTGTTTTTT.

CDR3 DNA: TGTGCCAGCAGTGCCGGGAGGGGCACTGAAGCTTTCTTT. Translating gives CASSAGRGTEAFF. The chain is built from TRBV6-1 and TRBJ1-1; possible D gene TRBD1, 5 bases. Looked up from germline, CDR1 is MNHNS and CDR2 is SASEGT. The V end was cut by 4 bases, the J end by 4 bases, with 10 bases between. CDR3 length: 13 residues.

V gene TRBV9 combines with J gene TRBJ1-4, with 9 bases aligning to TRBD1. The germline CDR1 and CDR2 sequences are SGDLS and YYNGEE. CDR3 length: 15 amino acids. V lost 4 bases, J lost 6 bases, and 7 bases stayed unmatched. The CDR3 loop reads CASSPTGTGHEKLFF. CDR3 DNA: TGTGCCAGCAGCCCCACCGGGACAGGGCATGAAAAACTGTTTTTT.

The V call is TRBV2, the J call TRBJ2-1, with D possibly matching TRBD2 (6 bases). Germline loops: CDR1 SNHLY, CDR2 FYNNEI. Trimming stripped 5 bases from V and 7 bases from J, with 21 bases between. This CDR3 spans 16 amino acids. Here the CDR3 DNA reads TGTGCCAGCAGTCCCACAGTGGCTAGCGAGGGGAATGAGCAGTTCTTC. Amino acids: CASSPTVASEGNEQFF. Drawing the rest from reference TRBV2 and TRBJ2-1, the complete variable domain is EPEVTQTPSHQVTQMGQEVILRCVPISNHLYFYWYRQILGQKVEFLVSFYNNEISEKSEIFDDQFSVERPDGSNFTLKIRSTKLEDSAMYFCASSPTVASEGNEQFFGPGTRLTVL.

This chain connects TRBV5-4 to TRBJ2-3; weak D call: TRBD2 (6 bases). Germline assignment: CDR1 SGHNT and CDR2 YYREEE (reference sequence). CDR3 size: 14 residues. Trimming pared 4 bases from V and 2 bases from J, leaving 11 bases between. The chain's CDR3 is CASSPGRITDTQYF. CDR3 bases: TGTGCCAGCAGCCCGGGGAGGATCACAGATACGCAGTATTTT.

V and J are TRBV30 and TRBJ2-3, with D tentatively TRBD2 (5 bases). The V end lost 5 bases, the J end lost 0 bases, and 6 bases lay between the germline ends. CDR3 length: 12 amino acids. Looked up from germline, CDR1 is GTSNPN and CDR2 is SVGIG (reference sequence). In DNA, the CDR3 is TGTGCCTGGGGGAGAAGCACAGATACGCAGTATTTT. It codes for CAWGRSTDTQYF.

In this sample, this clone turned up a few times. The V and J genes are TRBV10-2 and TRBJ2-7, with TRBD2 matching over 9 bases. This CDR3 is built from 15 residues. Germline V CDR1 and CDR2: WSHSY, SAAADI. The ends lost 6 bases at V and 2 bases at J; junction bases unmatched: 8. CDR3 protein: CASRFLAGMPYEQYF. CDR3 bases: TGCGCCAGCAGGTTTCTAGCGGGAATGCCCTACGAGCAGTACTTC.

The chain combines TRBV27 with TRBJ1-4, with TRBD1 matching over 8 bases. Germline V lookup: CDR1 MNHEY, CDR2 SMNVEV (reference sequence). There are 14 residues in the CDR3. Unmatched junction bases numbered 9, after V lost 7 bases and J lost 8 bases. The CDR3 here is CASTSGQGGEKLFF. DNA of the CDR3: TGTGCCAGCACCTCAGGACAGGGTGGAGAAAAACTGTTTTTT.

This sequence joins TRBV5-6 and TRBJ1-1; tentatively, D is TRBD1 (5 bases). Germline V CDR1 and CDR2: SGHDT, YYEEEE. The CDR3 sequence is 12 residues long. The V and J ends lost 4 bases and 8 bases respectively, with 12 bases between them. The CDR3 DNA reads TGTGCCAGCAGCCCAGGGACTGCGGAAGCTTTCTTT. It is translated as CASSPGTAEAFF.